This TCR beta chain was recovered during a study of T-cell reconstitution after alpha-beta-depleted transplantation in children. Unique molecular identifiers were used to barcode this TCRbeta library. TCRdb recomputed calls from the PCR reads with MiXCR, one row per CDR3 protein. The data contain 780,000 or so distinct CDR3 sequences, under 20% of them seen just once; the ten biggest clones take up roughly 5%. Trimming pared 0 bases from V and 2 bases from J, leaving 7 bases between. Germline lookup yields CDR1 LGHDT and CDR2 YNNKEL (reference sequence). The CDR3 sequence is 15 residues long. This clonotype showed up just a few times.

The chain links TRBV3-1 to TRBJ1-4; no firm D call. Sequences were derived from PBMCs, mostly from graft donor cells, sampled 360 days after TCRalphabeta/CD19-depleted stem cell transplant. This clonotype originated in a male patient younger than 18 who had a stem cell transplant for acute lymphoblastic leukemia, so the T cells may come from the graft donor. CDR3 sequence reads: CASSQEGWTNEKLFF. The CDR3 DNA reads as TGTGCCAGCAGCCAAGAGGGGTGGACTAATGAAAAACTGTTTTTT.